Here is one T cell receptor (beta chain) with its context. Its antigen remains unknown. The CDR3 is made up of 14 amino acids. Losses at the gene ends were 10 bases for V and 4 bases for J; bases not matched to a gene: 12. The germline CDR1 and CDR2 sequences are ENHRY and SYGVKD. The sample is drawn from a study of cytomegalovirus exposure and HLA in healthy donors. General observations from the study: It was 150 to 200 TCR beta chains that were listed as cytomegalovirus-associated. Most TCR beta V segments were productive about 87% or about 30% of the time in an earlier analysis.

The PCR employed 60 Vbeta primers together with 13 Jbeta primers. The table came from immunoSEQ multiplex PCR; TCRdb's copy has only in-frame clones and leaves some out. The sample shows roughly 120,000 clones, under 85% of them seen only once. The clonotype was recovered from a woman aged 45-59 years in good health and CMV-seropositive. What was sequenced was PBMCs. The V and J genes are TRBV10-3 and TRBJ1-2, with 7 bases matching TRBD1. CDR3 DNA: TGTGCCACCGCCGGGACAGAAACTTCCTATGGCTACACCTTC. Residues: CATAGTETSYGYTF.